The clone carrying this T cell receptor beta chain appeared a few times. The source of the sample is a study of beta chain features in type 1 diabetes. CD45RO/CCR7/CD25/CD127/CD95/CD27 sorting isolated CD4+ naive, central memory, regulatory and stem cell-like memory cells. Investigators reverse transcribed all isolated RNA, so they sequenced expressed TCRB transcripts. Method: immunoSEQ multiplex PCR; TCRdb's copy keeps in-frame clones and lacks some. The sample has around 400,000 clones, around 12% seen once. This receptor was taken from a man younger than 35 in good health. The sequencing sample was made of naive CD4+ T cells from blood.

CDR3 protein: CSVSSTGTTYEQYF. The CDR3 DNA follows: TGCAGCGTTAGCAGTACAGGAACAACCTACGAGCAGTACTTC. V and J are TRBV29-1 and TRBJ2-7; maybe TRBD1 (5 bases). Per the germline V gene, CDR1 is SQVTM and CDR2 is ANQGSEA. The CDR3 spans 14 residues. Trimming left V 5 bases short and J 2 bases short, with 16 bases between.